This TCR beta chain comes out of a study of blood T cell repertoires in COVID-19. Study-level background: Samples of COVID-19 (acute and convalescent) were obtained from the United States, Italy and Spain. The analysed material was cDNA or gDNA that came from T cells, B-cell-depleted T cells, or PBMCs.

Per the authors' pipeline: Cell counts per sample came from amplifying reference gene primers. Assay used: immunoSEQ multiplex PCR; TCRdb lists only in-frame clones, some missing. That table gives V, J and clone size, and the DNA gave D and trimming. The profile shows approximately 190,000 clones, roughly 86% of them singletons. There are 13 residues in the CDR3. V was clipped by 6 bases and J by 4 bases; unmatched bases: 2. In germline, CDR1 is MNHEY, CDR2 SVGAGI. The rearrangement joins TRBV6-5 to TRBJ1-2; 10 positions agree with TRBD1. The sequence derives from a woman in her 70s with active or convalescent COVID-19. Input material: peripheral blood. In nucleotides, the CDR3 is TGTGCCAGCAGCCGGACAGGGGGCTATGGCTACACCTTC. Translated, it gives CASSRTGGYGYTF.